Each of the 32 T cell receptor beta chains below was sequenced from the same sample in a study of T cell responses to AZD1222 COVID-19 vaccine. Sequenced by immunoSEQ multiplex PCR; TCRdb stores in-frame clones only, minus some. The sample holds around 97,000 clones, 91% seen once. The sequencing used peripheral blood, collected on day 0 of AZD1222 vaccination. The source of these receptors is an adult in good health.

The rearrangement uses TRBV7-9 and TRBJ2-1, with a tentative D call TRBD1 (6 bases). The CDR3 spans 14 residues. With 0 bases removed from V and 5 bases from J, the gap between germline ends came to 8 bases. Germline V gene lookup returns CDR1 SEHNR and CDR2 FQNEAQ (reference sequence). The CDR3 bases are TGTGCCAGCAGCTTAGCAGGGGGACACAATGAGCAGTTCTTC. It encodes CASSLAGGHNEQFF.

The V gene is TRBV3-1 (or the pseudogene TRBV3-2), the J gene TRBJ1-3; weak D call: TRBD1 (5 bases). Per germline, CDR1 LGHDT and CDR2 YNNKEL (reference sequence). V was cut by 2 bases and J by 4 bases, with 9 bases left in between. CDR3 size: 14 residues. The CDR3 spells CASSQQGSGNTIYF. CDR3 in DNA: TGTGCCAGCAGCCAACAGGGTTCCGGAAACACCATATATTTT.

In its sample, this clone was seen once. CDR3 sequence (DNA): TGCGCCAGCAGCCAAGATCGATCAGTCGGCGCCTTCTACAATGAGCAGTTCTTC. Its translation: CASSQDRSVGAFYNEQFF. The V call is TRBV4-3, the J call TRBJ2-1; D call uncertain. The CDR3 contains 18 residues. V lost 0 bases, J lost 3 bases, and 18 bases lay in between. The germline gives CDR1 LGHNA, CDR2 YSLEER.

The chain links TRBV5-8 to TRBJ2-1; TRBD2 agrees at 10 bases. The V gene's germline CDR1 is SGHTS and CDR2 YDEGEE. The J segment lost 10 bases and the V segment lost 4 bases, leaving 5 bases of the junction unmatched. The CDR3 consists of 13 residues. CDR3 in amino acids: CASSPQLAGEQFF. The DNA of the CDR3 is TGTGCCAGCAGCCCCCAACTAGCGGGAGAGCAGTTCTTC.

The chain has TRBV5-1 and TRBJ2-1; 10 bases match TRBD1. The germline V gene has CDR1 SGHRS and CDR2 YFSETQ. The CDR3 runs to 15 residues. V gave up 0 bases and J gave up 4 bases; unmatched junction bases: 1. The CDR3 DNA is TGCGCCAGCAGCTTGGGGACAGGGGGGTACAATGAGCAGTTCTTC. It is translated as CASSLGTGGYNEQFF.

The chain carries TRBV15 and TRBJ2-7, with a possible D match to TRBD2 (5 bases). CDR1 and CDR2 (germline): LNHNV, YYDKDF (reference sequence). This CDR3 comprises 15 residues. V lost 0 bases, J lost 0 bases, and 9 bases lay in between. The DNA for the CDR3 is TGTGCCACCAGCAGAGATCCGGGGATCTCCTACGAGCAGTACTTC. Its translation is CATSRDPGISYEQYF.

The chain links TRBV28 to TRBJ2-7; TRBD2 matches at 7 bases. The CDR3 consists of 16 residues. After removal of 2 bases from V and 6 bases from J, the junction contained 13 bases not matched to a gene. Germline values: CDR1 MDHEN, CDR2 SYDVKM. CDR3 amino acids: CASSLLPNLAAAEQYF. Written as DNA, the CDR3 is TGTGCCAGCAGTTTACTCCCAAATCTAGCGGCGGCCGAGCAGTACTTC.

The rearrangement joins TRBV10-1 to TRBJ1-2, with D perhaps TRBD1 (6 bases). Trimming removed 2 bases at V and 3 bases at J, with 16 bases between. This CDR3 contains 16 residues. In germline, CDR1 is WNHNN, CDR2 SYGVQD (reference sequence). CDR3: CASSERNRVGDYGYTF. The CDR3 region has the DNA TGCGCCAGCAGTGAGCGAAACAGGGTTGGGGACTATGGCTACACCTTC.

This chain joins TRBV11-2 and TRBJ2-5; D might be TRBD2 (6 bases). Trimming removed 5 bases from V and 4 bases from J, with 14 bases in between. This CDR3 is 14 amino acids long. Germline assignment: CDR1 SGHAT and CDR2 FQNNGV. CDR3: CASSPLWGGETQYF. CDR3 bases: TGTGCCAGCAGCCCTTTATGGGGAGGAGAGACCCAGTACTTC.

The chain has TRBV18 and TRBJ1-1; D is uncertain. Looked up from germline, CDR1 is KGHSH and CDR2 is LQKENI. Between the trimmed V and J ends, which lost 3 bases and 5 bases, there was a span of 7 bases. The CDR3 runs 12 residues. The CDR3 nucleotides read TGTGCCAGCTCACCCTCACGGACTGAAGCTTTCTTT. Translated, it gives CASSPSRTEAFF.

V usage is TRBV12-3 or TRBV12-4 and J usage is TRBJ2-7; 9 positions agree with TRBD1. V gave up 8 bases and J gave up 5 bases; unmatched junction bases: 7. The CDR3 loop spans 13 amino acids. The CDR3 reads CASGYRGRNEQYF. The CDR3, as DNA: TGTGCCAGCGGCTACAGGGGGCGCAACGAGCAGTACTTC.

J is TRBJ1-1 and V is TRBV18; D remains ambiguous. V lost 4 bases and J 6 bases, leaving 12 bases between the germline ends. The germline V gene encodes CDR1 KGHSH and CDR2 LQKENI. The CDR3 totals 13 residues. The CDR3 is CASSLQDAPEAFF. The CDR3 nucleotides read TGTGCCAGCTCACTCCAGGATGCACCTGAAGCTTTCTTT.

This clone was detected once. This rearrangement joins TRBV28 to TRBJ2-4, with 7 bases matching TRBD2. J lost 3 bases, V lost 8 bases, and 10 bases had no gene match. Per germline, CDR1 MDHEN and CDR2 SYDVKM. The CDR3 covers 15 residues. Written as DNA, the CDR3 is TGTGCCAGCTCCGGGGGGAATTGGGGCAAAAACATTCAGTACTTC. This gives the protein CASSGGNWGKNIQYF.

The chain is built from TRBV10-3 and TRBJ1-2; weak D call: TRBD1 (5 bases). Germline values: CDR1 ENHRY, CDR2 SYGVKD. This CDR3 comprises 13 residues. Trimming shortened V by 8 bases and J by 1 base, and 11 bases separated the two germline ends. The DNA for the CDR3 is TGTGCCATCGGGGACCGAGATAACTATGGCTACACCTTC. Its translation is CAIGDRDNYGYTF.

The chain couples TRBV28 to TRBJ2-1; 9 bases align to TRBD2. The V segment lost 4 bases and the J segment 5 bases; nucleotides outside the gene matches: 9. Per germline, CDR1 MDHEN and CDR2 SYDVKM. The CDR3 has 16 amino acids. The CDR3, as DNA: TGTGCCAGCAGTTCAGCTAGCGGGAATTCCCACAATGAGCAGTTCTTC. Its translation is CASSSASGNSHNEQFF.

The V and J genes are TRBV7-2 and TRBJ2-7; no reliable D call. The V gene lost 1 base and the J gene lost 0 bases, with 13 bases spanning the gap. This CDR3 contains 16 residues. The germline CDR1 and CDR2 sequences are SGHTA and FQGNSA. Here the CDR3 reads CASSLVPTSLSYEQYF. DNA of the CDR3: TGTGCCAGCAGCTTAGTGCCAACTTCCCTCTCCTACGAGCAGTACTTC.

V is TRBV6-2 or TRBV6-3 and J is TRBJ2-7; D is unclear. The CDR3 spans 12 residues. V was trimmed by 4 bases and J by 2 bases, leaving 6 bases between them. CDR1 is MNHEY, CDR2 SVGEGT, per germline. The CDR3 spells CASSWQPYEQYF. CDR3 DNA: TGTGCCAGCAGTTGGCAGCCCTACGAGCAGTACTTC.

The sample holds a few counts of this clone. The V and J genes are TRBV28 and TRBJ2-7; the match to TRBD2 covers 12 bases. The CDR3 length is 15 residues. Germline V gene lookup returns CDR1 MDHEN and CDR2 SYDVKM. The trim removed 3 bases at V and 4 bases at J, leaving 4 bases unmatched. DNA for the CDR3: TGTGCCAGCAGTTTTACGCTAGCGGGAGGGTACGAGCAGTACTTC. Its translation: CASSFTLAGGYEQYF.

The chain couples TRBV7-8 to TRBJ2-7; D remains ambiguous. V gave up 1 base and J gave up 7 bases, with 8 bases separating them. CDR3 length equals 12 residues. Germline lookup yields CDR1 SGHVS and CDR2 FQNEAQ. Written as DNA, the CDR3 is TGTGCCAGCAGCTTAGTTACTGGGGAGCAGTACTTC. As protein: CASSLVTGEQYF.

This chain uses TRBV27 with TRBJ2-1; D gene uncertain. The V gene lost 8 bases and the J gene lost 0 bases, with 11 bases spanning the gap. The germline CDR1 and CDR2 sequences are MNHEY and SMNVEV (reference sequence). This CDR3 has 14 amino acids. The CDR3 spells CASGLYSSYNEQFF. The CDR3 coding sequence is TGTGCCAGCGGGCTGTATAGCTCCTACAATGAGCAGTTCTTC.

The chain recombines TRBV6-5 with TRBJ2-2; tentative D call: TRBD1 (7 bases). The CDR3 runs 16 residues. V lost 2 bases and J 6 bases, leaving 16 bases between the germline ends. From germline, CDR1 is MNHEY and CDR2 SVGAGI. CDR3 loop: CASSYDRVRGPGELFF. CDR3 coding DNA: TGTGCCAGCAGTTACGACAGGGTTCGGGGGCCCGGGGAGCTGTTTTTT.

The chain recombines TRBV7-9 with TRBJ2-5, with TRBD2 as a possible D gene (6 bases). CDR1 and CDR2 from the germline V gene are SEHNR and FQNEAQ (reference sequence). CDR3 length: 14 amino acids. Trimming left V 1 base short and J 3 bases short, with 9 bases between. Written as DNA, the CDR3 is TGTGCCAGCAGCTTAGGTGGCGGGAAAGAGACCCAGTACTTC. This gives the protein CASSLGGGKETQYF.

The rearrangement joins TRBV12-5 to TRBJ2-1, with a possible D match to TRBD1 (6 bases). V lost 6 bases to trimming and J lost 7 bases, with 13 bases between them. The CDR3 extends over 13 amino acids. Germline CDR1 LGHNT, CDR2 FRNRAP. CDR3 sequence (DNA): TGTGCTAGTGGGGATGACAGGACTAATGAGCAGTTCTTC. Translation gives CASGDDRTNEQFF.

The chain uses TRBV7-7 and TRBJ1-2, with 7 bases identical to TRBD1. The CDR3 contains 16 residues. Germline V CDR1 and CDR2: SSHAT, FNYEAQ (reference sequence). Trimming took 1 base from V and 2 from J; bases not matched to a gene: 7. The CDR3 coding sequence is TGTGCCAGCAGCTTAGTGAGGGGACAGCTAAACTATGGCTACACCTTC. This gives the protein CASSLVRGQLNYGYTF.

The rearrangement joins TRBV5-4 to TRBJ2-2; weak D call: TRBD1 (6 bases). V was shortened by 5 bases and J by 1 base, with 27 bases between the two germline ends. The germline gives CDR1 SGHNT, CDR2 YYREEE (reference sequence). CDR3 length: 20 amino acids. As DNA, the CDR3 is TGTGCCAGCAGGAACTCCCGTCCGAACCAACAGGGTATGAACACCGGGGAGCTGTTTTTT. Translated, it gives CASRNSRPNQQGMNTGELFF.

The chain carries TRBV19 and TRBJ2-2; D may be TRBD1 (5 bases). CDR3 length: 14 residues. Germline V gene sequence: CDR1 LNHDA, CDR2 SQIVND (reference sequence). V was trimmed by 8 bases and J by 0 bases, leaving 10 bases between them. DNA for the CDR3: TGTGCCAGTTCAGGACAACCGAACACCGGGGAGCTGTTTTTT. This gives the protein CASSGQPNTGELFF.

This clone has just one count. This chain uses TRBV6-2 or TRBV6-3 with TRBJ2-7; either TRBD1 or TRBD2 may supply D (5 bases each). CDR3 length: 14 amino acids. Germline lookup yields CDR1 MNHEY and CDR2 SVGEGT. Trimming pared 2 bases from V and 4 bases from J, leaving 12 bases between. CDR3 protein: CASSYPGTQYEQYF. The CDR3 DNA is TGTGCCAGCAGTTACCCCGGGACCCAGTACGAGCAGTACTTC.

V usage is TRBV29-1 and J usage is TRBJ2-1, with 11 bases matching TRBD2. From germline, CDR1 is SQVTM and CDR2 ANQGSEA. V gave up 7 bases and J gave up 2 bases; unmatched junction bases: 4. CDR3 size: 14 residues. CDR3 amino acids: CSARLAGTYNEQFF. CDR3 nucleotides: TGCAGCGCCAGACTAGCGGGGACCTACAATGAGCAGTTCTTC.

This chain joins TRBV29-1 and TRBJ2-1, with D maybe TRBD1 (6 bases). The CDR3 totals 15 residues. The V end lost 0 bases, the J end lost 3 bases, and 12 bases lay between the germline ends. Germline V gives CDR1 SQVTM, CDR2 ANQGSEA. CDR3 region: CSVEDAQGGYNEQFF. For the CDR3, the DNA is TGCAGCGTTGAAGATGCACAGGGCGGCTACAATGAGCAGTTCTTC.

This clone was seen a single time. This rearrangement joins TRBV19 to TRBJ1-1, with a possible D match to TRBD1 (6 bases). Trimming cost V 6 bases and J 0 bases, with 11 bases left between them. In germline, CDR1 is LNHDA, CDR2 SQIVND (reference sequence). The CDR3 length is 14 residues. CDR3 loop: CASSVTGLNTEAFF. Here the CDR3 DNA reads TGTGCCAGTAGCGTTACAGGGTTGAACACTGAAGCTTTCTTT.

This chain uses TRBV2 with TRBJ2-1; no firm D call. This CDR3 spans 13 amino acids. The V and J ends lost 8 bases and 1 base respectively, with 9 bases between them. Germline V gives CDR1 SNHLY, CDR2 FYNNEI. The CDR3 bases are TGTGCCAGCCTTCTTTCATCCTACAATGAGCAGTTCTTC. Translating it yields CASLLSSYNEQFF. The full variable domain, its missing parts supplied by reference TRBV2 and TRBJ2-1, is EPEVTQTPSHQVTQMGQEVILRCVPISNHLYFYWYRQILGQKVEFLVSFYNNEISEKSEIFDDQFSVERPDGSNFTLKIRSTKLEDSAMYFCASLLSSYNEQFFGPGTRLTVL.

This clone turned up a few times. The chain links TRBV29-1 to TRBJ2-7, with 9 bases aligning to TRBD1. This CDR3 spans 14 amino acids. V gave up 1 base and J gave up 2 bases; unmatched junction bases: 3. In germline, CDR1 is SQVTM, CDR2 ANQGSEA. Here the CDR3 reads CSVEGTGATYEQYF. The DNA for the CDR3 is TGCAGCGTTGAAGGGACAGGGGCAACCTACGAGCAGTACTTC.